The TCR beta chain under discussion was sequenced for a study of Tregs in tolerant kidney transplant recipients. Study results and caveats: Few patients were studied, so findings need validation in larger groups.

Profiled with immunoSEQ multiplex PCR; TCRdb holds only in-frame clones, not every one. The sample holds some 250,000 clones; 80% to 85% are singletons and the top ten take around 0.68%. Losses at the gene ends were 7 bases for V and 9 bases for J; bases not matched to a gene: 12. The CDR3 is 13 amino acids. Germline loops: CDR1 MNHEY, CDR2 SVGAGI. This clone was recorded once. Its antigen remains unknown. Other DNA sequences in this sample translate to the same CDR3. This TCR was sampled from a human donor in good health. This chain joins TRBV6-5 and TRBJ2-7, with TRBD1 matching over 7 bases. The sample consisted of CD4+ T cells from blood. As DNA, the CDR3 is TGTGCCAGCAATACAGGGGAGTGGGGGCGGCAGTACTTC. Translated: CASNTGEWGRQYF.